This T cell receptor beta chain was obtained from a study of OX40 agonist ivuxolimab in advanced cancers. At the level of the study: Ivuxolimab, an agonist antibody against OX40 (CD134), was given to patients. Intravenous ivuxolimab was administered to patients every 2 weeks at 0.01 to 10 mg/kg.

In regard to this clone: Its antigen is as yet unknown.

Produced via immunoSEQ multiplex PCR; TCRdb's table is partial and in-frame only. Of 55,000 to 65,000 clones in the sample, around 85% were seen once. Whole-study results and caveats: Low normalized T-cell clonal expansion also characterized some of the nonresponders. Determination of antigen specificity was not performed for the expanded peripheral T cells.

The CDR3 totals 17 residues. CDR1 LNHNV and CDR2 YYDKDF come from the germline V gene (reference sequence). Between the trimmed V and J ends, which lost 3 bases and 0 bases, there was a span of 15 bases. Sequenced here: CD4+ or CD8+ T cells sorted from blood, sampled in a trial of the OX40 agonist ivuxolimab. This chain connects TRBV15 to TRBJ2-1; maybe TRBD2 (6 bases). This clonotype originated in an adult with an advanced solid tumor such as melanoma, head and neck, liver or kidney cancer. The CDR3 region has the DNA TGTGCCACCAGCAGGTCCGGGACTTCCGTCTCCTACAATGAGCAGTTCTTC. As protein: CATSRSGTSVSYNEQFF.